The 18 T cell receptor beta chains presented below share a single source sample, sequenced in a study of T cells after posttransplantation cyclophosphamide. Cells defined as naive were viable CD3+CD4+ or CD3+CD8+ and CCR7+CD45RA+CD45RO-CD95-CD27+CD28+. The method was immunoSEQ multiplex PCR; TCRdb's version includes in-frame clones alone and lacks a portion of them. The sample consists of 25,000 to 35,000 clones, around nine tenths of them appearing once. Sequencing was carried out using naive CD4+ T cells sorted from PBMCs. The receptors stem from a woman aged 55-75 years in good health, CMV-negative, and a related stem cell transplant donor.

The CDR3: CASSISGTANVLTF. As DNA, the CDR3 is TGTGCCAGTAGTATTAGCGGGACGGCCAACGTCCTGACTTTC. The chain uses TRBV19 and TRBJ2-6, with 8 bases fitting TRBD2. V dropped 3 bases and J dropped 6; count of bases not matched to a gene: 1. The CDR3 covers 14 residues. Germline V gene lookup returns CDR1 LNHDA and CDR2 SQIVND (reference sequence). Supplemented by reference TRBV19 and TRBJ2-6, the full variable domain reads DGGITQSPKYLFRKEGQNVTLSCEQNLNHDAMYWYRQDPGQGLRLIYYSQIVNDFQKGDIAEGYSVSREKKESFPLTVTSAQKNPTAFYLCASSISGTANVLTFGAGSRLTVL.

The gene calls are TRBV19 and TRBJ2-7; D is possibly TRBD2 (6 bases). Trimming cost V 10 bases and J 2 bases, with 12 bases left between them. This CDR3 region has 12 residues. Germline V gene data show CDR1 as LNHDA and CDR2 as SQIVND (reference sequence). CDR3 region: CATGDLTYEQYF. For the CDR3, the DNA is TGTGCCACTGGGGACTTGACCTACGAGCAGTACTTC.

The V gene is TRBV11-2, the J gene TRBJ2-2; 10 nucleotides match TRBD2. The V segment lost 6 bases and the J segment 1 base; nucleotides outside the gene matches: 2. There are 15 residues in the CDR3. Germline CDR1 reads SGHAT; CDR2 reads FQNNGV. The CDR3 nucleotides are TGTGCCAGCAGTAGGACTAGCGGGAACACCGGGGAGCTGTTTTTT. It yields the protein CASSRTSGNTGELFF.

Concerning this clone itself: The same CDR3 is also encoded by other DNA sequences in this sample. This sequence joins TRBV28 and TRBJ1-5, with TRBD1 as a possible D gene (5 bases). The CDR3 runs to 15 residues. Germline CDR1 MDHEN, CDR2 SYDVKM. The V end was cut by 7 bases, the J end by 6 bases, with 19 bases between. This chain's CDR3 is CASTLGGGGTQPQHF. Written as DNA, the CDR3 is TGTGCCAGCACTTTGGGTGGTGGAGGGACTCAGCCCCAGCATTTT.

V and J are TRBV29-1 and TRBJ2-1, with D perhaps TRBD2 (6 bases). Germline CDR1 is SQVTM and CDR2 is ANQGSEA. The V and J ends lost 0 bases and 9 bases respectively, with 27 bases between them. The CDR3 sequence is 18 residues long. The CDR3 protein is CSVEDRWEETEDGSEQFF. The CDR3 DNA reads as TGCAGCGTTGAAGATCGCTGGGAGGAGACAGAAGATGGGAGTGAGCAGTTCTTC.

This clone came up a few times. The DNA of the CDR3 is TGTGCCAGCAGGGACAGGGGTTCTAGCTCTGGAAACACCATATATTTT. It encodes CASRDRGSSSGNTIYF. The V call is TRBV13, the J call TRBJ1-3; TRBD1 agrees at 9 bases. The V gene's germline CDR1 is PRHDT and CDR2 FYEKMQ (reference sequence). The CDR3 is 16 amino acids. J lost 0 bases, V lost 6 bases, and 6 bases had no gene match. The entire variable domain, with the rest obtained from reference TRBV13 and TRBJ1-3, is as follows: AAGVIQSPRHLIKEKRETATLKCYPIPRHDTVYWYQQGPGQDPQFLISFYEKMQSDKGSIPDRFSAQQFSDYHSELNMSSLELGDSALYFCASRDRGSSSGNTIYFGEGSWLTVV.

In its sample, this clone was seen once. The chain recombines TRBV9 with TRBJ2-3, with D possibly matching TRBD2 (6 bases). The CDR3 sequence is 15 residues long. The germline V gene encodes CDR1 SGDLS and CDR2 YYNGEE. V was clipped by 3 bases and J by 6 bases, with 17 bases between them. CDR3 in DNA: TGTGCCAGCAGCGCGATCGGAGGGGATAGCGATACGCAGTATTTT. Its translation is CASSAIGGDSDTQYF.

V usage is TRBV15 and J usage is TRBJ2-2; D perhaps matches TRBD1 (5 bases). The CDR3 is 16 amino acids. Trimming stripped 0 bases from V and 1 base from J, with 9 bases between. Germline assignment: CDR1 LNHNV and CDR2 YYDKDF (reference sequence). The CDR3 loop is CATSRDGARNTGELFF. The CDR3 DNA reads as TGTGCCACCAGCAGAGATGGGGCAAGGAACACCGGGGAGCTGTTTTTT.

The rearrangement uses TRBV7-2 and TRBJ2-1, with D unclear. Trimming removed 1 base from V and 8 bases from J, with 12 bases in between. Germline V gives CDR1 SGHTA, CDR2 FQGNSA. The CDR3 totals 14 residues. In DNA, the CDR3 is TGTGCCAGCAGCTTAGAATTTGGCGGCGATGAGCAGTTCTTC. Residues: CASSLEFGGDEQFF. Drawing the rest from reference TRBV7-2 and TRBJ2-1, the complete variable domain is GAGVSQSPSNKVTEKGKDVELRCDPISGHTALYWYRQSLGQGLEFLIYFQGNSAPDKSGLPSDRFSAERTGGSVSTLTIQRTQQEDSAVYLCASSLEFGGDEQFFGPGTRLTVL.

The rearrangement links TRBV30 to TRBJ1-6; 8 bases line up with TRBD1. CDR1 GTSNPN and CDR2 SVGIG come from the germline V gene (reference sequence). CDR3 length equals 16 residues. V dropped 0 bases and J dropped 3; count of bases not matched to a gene: 4. The CDR3 DNA is TGTGCCTGGAGTGTGACCGACAGGGGCTATAATTCACCCCTCCACTTT. Its protein is CAWSVTDRGYNSPLHF.

This clone appeared a single time. The chain has TRBV7-3 and TRBJ2-1, with 10 bases fitting TRBD1. Germline assignment: CDR1 SGHTA and CDR2 FQGTGA. After removal of 5 bases from V and 1 base from J, the junction contained 8 bases not matched to a gene. The CDR3 spans 17 residues. CDR3 sequence (DNA): TGTGCCAGCAGCCCGCAACGGGGACAGGGGTCCTACAATGAGCAGTTCTTC. It yields the protein CASSPQRGQGSYNEQFF. Using reference TRBV7-3 and TRBJ2-1 for the parts outside the CDR3, the full variable domain is GAGVSQTPSNKVTEKGKYVELRCDPISGHTALYWYRQSLGQGPEFLIYFQGTGAADDSGLPNDRFFAVRPEGSVSTLKIQRTERGDSAVYLCASSPQRGQGSYNEQFFGPGTRLTVL.

This clone has only one observation. This sequence joins TRBV27 and TRBJ2-5; D is undetermined. The CDR3 runs 12 residues. Looked up from germline, CDR1 is MNHEY and CDR2 is SMNVEV (reference sequence). The V end lost 0 bases, the J end lost 5 bases, and 4 bases lay between the germline ends. The DNA for the CDR3 is TGTGCCAGCAGTTTATCTGGCGAGACCCAGTACTTC. Its translation is CASSLSGETQYF.

V and J are TRBV30 and TRBJ1-1; D is unresolved. The length of the CDR3 is 13 residues. Germline values: CDR1 GTSNPN, CDR2 SVGIG (reference sequence). V lost 0 bases and J lost 5, with 10 bases in between. This CDR3 reads CAWSVRGFTEAFF. DNA of the CDR3: TGTGCCTGGAGTGTACGGGGTTTTACTGAAGCTTTCTTT.

The CDR3 spells CAIRDRVYTGELFF. As DNA, the CDR3 is TGTGCCATCAGGGACAGGGTCTACACCGGGGAGCTGTTTTTT. The chain combines TRBV19 with TRBJ2-2, with 9 bases lining up with TRBD1. After removal of 10 bases from V and 3 bases from J, the junction contained 6 bases not matched to a gene. The germline V gene has CDR1 LNHDA and CDR2 SQIVND (reference sequence). This CDR3 region has 14 residues.

The sample holds one count of this clone. The chain employs TRBV10-2 and TRBJ2-3; 9 nucleotides agree with TRBD1. The CDR3 has 15 amino acids. From germline, CDR1 is WSHSY and CDR2 SAAADI. The trim removed 7 bases at V and 2 bases at J, leaving 7 bases unmatched. The CDR3 spells CASKIQGASTDTQYF. The CDR3 DNA is TGCGCCAGCAAGATACAGGGGGCCTCCACAGATACGCAGTATTTT.

The chain is built from TRBV6-6 and TRBJ1-1; TRBD1 is a possible D gene (5 bases). CDR3 length equals 14 residues. Germline V gene lookup returns CDR1 MNHNY and CDR2 SVGAGI (reference sequence). The V gene lost 2 bases and the J gene lost 8 bases, with 15 bases spanning the gap. The CDR3 nucleotides read TGTGCCAGCAGTTACATGGGGGGAACCAGCGAAGCTTTCTTT. Amino acid sequence: CASSYMGGTSEAFF.

The rearrangement joins TRBV29-1 to TRBJ1-2, with D possibly TRBD1 on 5 matching bases. The germline V and J ends were trimmed by 7 bases and 0 bases, with 15 bases remaining between them. The CDR3 covers 14 residues. Germline CDR1 and CDR2: SQVTM and ANQGSEA. The CDR3 is CSAQGSGTNYGYTF. As DNA, the CDR3 is TGCAGCGCCCAAGGTTCAGGGACTAACTATGGCTACACCTTC.

This chain uses TRBV19 with TRBJ2-7; TRBD1 agrees at 9 bases. CDR1 LNHDA and CDR2 SQIVND come from the germline V gene (reference sequence). The CDR3 is made up of 15 amino acids. Losses at the gene ends were 4 bases for V and 0 bases for J; bases not matched to a gene: 4. This chain's CDR3 is CASSKGTGSSYEQYF. Written as DNA, the CDR3 is TGTGCCAGTAGTAAAGGGACAGGGAGCTCCTACGAGCAGTACTTC.